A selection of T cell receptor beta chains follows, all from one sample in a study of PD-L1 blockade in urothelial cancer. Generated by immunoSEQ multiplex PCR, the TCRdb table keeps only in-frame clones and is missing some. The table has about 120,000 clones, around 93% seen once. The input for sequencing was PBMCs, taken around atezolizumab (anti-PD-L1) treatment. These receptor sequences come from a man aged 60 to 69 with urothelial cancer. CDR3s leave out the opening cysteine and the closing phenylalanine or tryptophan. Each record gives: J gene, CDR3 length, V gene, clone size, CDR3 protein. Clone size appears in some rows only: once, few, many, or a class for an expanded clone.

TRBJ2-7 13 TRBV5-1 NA ASSPGTDSSYEQY
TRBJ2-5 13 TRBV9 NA ASSLGQRGAETQY
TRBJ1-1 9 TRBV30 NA AWGGNTEAF
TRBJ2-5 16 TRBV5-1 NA ASSSRRTSGGAGETQY
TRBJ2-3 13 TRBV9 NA ASSEREGNTDTQY
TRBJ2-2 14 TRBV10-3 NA AISKRQGANTGELF
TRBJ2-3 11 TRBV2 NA AGTGGGTDTQY
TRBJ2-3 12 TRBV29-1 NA SVGTSGDTDTQY
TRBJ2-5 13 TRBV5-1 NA ASSPSVTDKETQY
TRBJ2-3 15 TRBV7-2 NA ASSLGGGGTGPDTQY
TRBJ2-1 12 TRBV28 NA ASMVGRASREQF
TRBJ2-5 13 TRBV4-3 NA ASSQDWSRQETQY
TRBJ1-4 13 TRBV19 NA ASSPGRTTNEKLF
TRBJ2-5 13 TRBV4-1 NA ASSQDYWVRETQY
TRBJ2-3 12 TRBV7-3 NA ASSLEGRTDTQY
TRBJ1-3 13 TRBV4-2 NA ASARDQSFGNTIY
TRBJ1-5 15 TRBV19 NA ASSMGFTGQGNQPQH
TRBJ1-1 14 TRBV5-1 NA ASSLPPQGAVTEAF
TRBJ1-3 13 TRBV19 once ASTPGQGDGNTIY
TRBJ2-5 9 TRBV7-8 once ASSPQETQY
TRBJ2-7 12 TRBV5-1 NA ASSRTGGSYEQY
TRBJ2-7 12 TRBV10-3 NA ATRTSSGIYEQY
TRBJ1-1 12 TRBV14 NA ASSPRDSNTEAF
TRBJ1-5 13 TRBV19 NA ASSSSTGFGQPQH
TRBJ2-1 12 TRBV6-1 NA ASTRTSSLNEQF
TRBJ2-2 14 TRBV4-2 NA ASSQEHGGGTGELF
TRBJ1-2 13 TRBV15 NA ATSRDGGGDYGYT
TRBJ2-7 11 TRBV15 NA ATSRGQPYEQY
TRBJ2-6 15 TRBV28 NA ASFTGTFGSGANVLT
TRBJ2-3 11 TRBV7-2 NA ASSRLLRDTQY
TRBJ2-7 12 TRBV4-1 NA ASSQTPTSVEQY
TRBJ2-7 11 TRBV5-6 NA ASSLTSGVEQY
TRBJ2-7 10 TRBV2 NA ASIGSSYEQY
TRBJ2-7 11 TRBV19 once ASSIPGSHEQY
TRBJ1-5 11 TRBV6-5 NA ASSRTNLQPQH
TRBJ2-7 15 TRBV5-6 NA ASTRYLSGSNSYEQY
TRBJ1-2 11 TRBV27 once ASSSRQGPGYT
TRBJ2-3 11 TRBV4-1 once ASSQGRGDTQY
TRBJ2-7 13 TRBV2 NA ASSSRTGGSYEQY
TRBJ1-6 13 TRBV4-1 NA ASSQDDRGNSPLH
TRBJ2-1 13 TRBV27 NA ASSRGTGDYNEQF
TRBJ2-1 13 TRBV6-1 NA ASGGPTGGYNEQF
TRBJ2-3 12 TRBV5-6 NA ASSSVILTDTQY
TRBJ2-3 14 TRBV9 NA ASSVGGSGGAYTQY
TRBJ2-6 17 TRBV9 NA ASSVTGTSRGSGANVLT
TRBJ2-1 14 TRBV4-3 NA ASSPGLAGGIDEQF
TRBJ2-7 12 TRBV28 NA ASSLRGISDEQY
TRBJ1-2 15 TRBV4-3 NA ASSQDPFGTSNYGYT
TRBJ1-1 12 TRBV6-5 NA ASSYFAKRTEAF
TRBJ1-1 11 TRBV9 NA ASSGYTNTEAF
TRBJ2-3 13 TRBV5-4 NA ASKSGLAETDTQY
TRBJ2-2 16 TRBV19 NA ASTLPHRDTQSTGELF